A selection of T cell receptor beta chains follows, all from one sample in a study of blood T cell repertoires in COVID-19. The table came from immunoSEQ multiplex PCR; TCRdb's copy has only in-frame clones and leaves some out. The sample contains 150,000 to 250,000 clones, approximately 83% of which appear only once. Sequencing was done on a sample of PBMCs or T cells enriched from blood (not recorded which). These receptors were collected from a middle-aged man who had recovered from COVID-19. CDR3s include the opening cysteine and the closing phenylalanine or tryptophan.

v_gene	j_gene	CDR3aa
TRBV5-1	TRBJ1-1	CASSLVARAAEAFF
TRBV4-1	TRBJ2-1	CASSPWTGYNNEQFF
TRBV7-2	TRBJ1-2	CASSLGKSNYGYTF
TRBV5-1	TRBJ2-7	CASSLDSLSSYEQYF
TRBV3-1/TRBV3-2	TRBJ2-7	CASSQPGQASYEQYF
TRBV5-6	TRBJ1-2	CASSLARKDRAGYTF
TRBV2	TRBJ1-5	CASSEDSRARNQPQHF
TRBV10-3	TRBJ1-1	CAISEIRDRPPEAFF
TRBV7-9	TRBJ2-2	CASSLVGEPYTGELFF
TRBV5-5	TRBJ2-5	CASSLEGQGETQYF
TRBV6-2/TRBV6-3	TRBJ2-2	CASSYKRGGLTGELFF
TRBV13	TRBJ1-1	CASSPRDRGYPEAFF
TRBV30	TRBJ2-5	CAWQGIGFQETQYF
TRBV16	TRBJ2-5	CASSQRGGTETQYF
TRBV29-1	TRBJ2-2	CSGLVGALGAGELFF
TRBV5-1	TRBJ1-1	CASSLVSRNTEAFF
TRBV5-1	TRBJ1-1	CASSLDRAISEAFF
TRBV2	TRBJ1-1	CASSLDRGGTEAFF
TRBV7-9	TRBJ1-4	CASSFRQGTNEKLFF
TRBV3-1/TRBV3-2	TRBJ1-2	CASSQDEVGEGPDNYGYTF
TRBV2	TRBJ1-1	CASSEANRKNTEAFF
TRBV5-6	TRBJ1-5	CASSSSRPTGNQPQHF
TRBV7-2	TRBJ1-1	CASSLEGTTVTEAFF
TRBV5-1	TRBJ2-5	CASSSRQGETQYF
TRBV30	TRBJ1-1	CAWRARGTEAFF
TRBV30	TRBJ1-2	CAWTSQGGGYTF